Following are 29 T cell receptor beta chains from one sample sequenced in a study of T cell responses to AZD1222 COVID-19 vaccine. Using immunoSEQ multiplex PCR, the repertoire was profiled, and TCRdb retains in-frame clones only, with some absent. The sample has approximately 150,000 clones, around 94% seen once. The sequenced sample was peripheral blood, obtained 28 days after the second AZD1222 dose. The receptor source for this set is an adult who received the AZD1222 COVID-19 vaccine.

The genes are TRBV6-2 or TRBV6-3 and TRBJ2-5; D remains ambiguous. V was cut by 5 bases and J by 5 bases, with 9 bases left in between. The CDR3 loop spans 12 amino acids. Germline V CDR1 and CDR2: MNHEY, SVGEGT. CDR3 protein: CASSALGETQYF. The CDR3 DNA reads as TGTGCCAGCAGTGCCCTGGGGGAGACCCAGTACTTC.

The V gene is TRBV5-1, the J gene TRBJ2-3, with unresolved D. Trimming pared 6 bases from V and 6 bases from J, leaving 8 bases between. Germline V gene sequence: CDR1 SGHRS, CDR2 YFSETQ. The CDR3 spans 11 residues. The chain's CDR3 is CASTMGDTQYF. The CDR3 DNA sequence: TGCGCCAGCACTATGGGGGATACGCAGTATTTT. Together with reference TRBV5-1 and TRBJ2-3, the CDR3 gives the full variable domain: KAGVTQTPRYLIKTRGQQVTLSCSPISGHRSVSWYQQTPGQGLQFLFEYFSETQRNKGNFPGRFSGRQFSNSRSEMNVSTLELGDSALYLCASTMGDTQYFGPGTRLTVL.

The V gene is TRBV6-2 or TRBV6-3, the J gene TRBJ1-4; D is undetermined. The CDR3 is made up of 13 amino acids. V was cut by 5 bases and J by 7 bases, with 11 bases left in between. Germline V gives CDR1 MNHEY, CDR2 SVGEGT. The CDR3 loop reads CASSQDRVEKLFF. In DNA form, the CDR3 reads TGTGCCAGCAGTCAAGACCGGGTTGAAAAACTGTTTTTT.

This clone was picked up one time. The J gene is TRBJ1-5, the V gene TRBV3-1 (or the pseudogene TRBV3-2); possible D gene TRBD1, 6 bases. V dropped 0 bases and J dropped 5 bases, with 17 bases sitting between them. The germline gives CDR1 LGHDT, CDR2 YNNKEL (reference sequence). This CDR3 has 17 amino acids. CDR3 residues: CASSQDGGTNADQPQHF. The CDR3 DNA is TGTGCCAGCAGCCAAGATGGAGGGACAAACGCCGATCAGCCCCAGCATTTT.

The V and J genes are TRBV7-9 and TRBJ1-1, with D possibly TRBD1 on 6 matching bases. The CDR3 consists of 15 residues. V lost 7 bases, J lost 0 bases, and 15 bases lay in between. Germline CDR1 reads SEHNR; CDR2 reads FQNEAQ (reference sequence). This CDR3 reads CASNDPGGMNTEAFF. The CDR3 DNA reads TGTGCCAGCAACGACCCCGGGGGCATGAACACTGAAGCTTTCTTT.

V gene TRBV7-2 combines with J gene TRBJ1-4; no definite D call. V lost 5 bases and J lost 8, with 18 bases in between. The CDR3 extends over 15 amino acids. Germline V gene data show CDR1 as SGHTA and CDR2 as FQGNSA. The CDR3 DNA reads TGTGCCAGCAGCCCTGGCACACAAATCAGGGAAAAACTGTTTTTT. Its translation: CASSPGTQIREKLFF.

The CDR3 coding sequence is TGTGCCAGCAGCTTCGGACTAGCCGGTGATGGGCAGTATTTT. This sequence encodes CASSFGLAGDGQYF. The chain employs TRBV7-2 and TRBJ2-3, with TRBD2 identical over 8 bases. The length of the CDR3 is 14 residues. J lost 11 bases, V lost 3 bases, and 10 bases had no gene match. CDR1 SGHTA and CDR2 FQGNSA come from the germline V gene.

The rearrangement joins TRBV5-6 to TRBJ1-5, with D unresolved. Germline CDR1 and CDR2: SGHDT and YYEEEE. The CDR3 is made up of 15 amino acids. Trimming took off 2 bases at V and 0 bases at J, with 9 bases between the two ends. Here the CDR3 reads CASSFGVYSNQPQHF. In DNA, the CDR3 is TGTGCCAGCAGCTTCGGGGTGTATAGCAATCAGCCCCAGCATTTT.

This chain links TRBV5-4 with TRBJ1-2, with 7 bases identical to TRBD1. This CDR3 region has 15 residues. J gave up 3 bases and V 4 bases, and 9 bases lay outside the gene matches. Germline V lookup: CDR1 SGHNT, CDR2 YYREEE (reference sequence). The CDR3 protein is CASSDQNRGYYGYTF. CDR3 sequence (DNA): TGTGCCAGCAGCGATCAAAACAGGGGATACTATGGCTACACCTTC.

In the case of this clone: A junction end diverges from the germline sequence, so it may reflect a read error. This chain's CDR3 is CASTLTQEGSRYGYTF. CDR3 bases: TGTGCCAGCACCTTAACTCAGGAGGGGTCCCGCTATGGCTACACCTTC. This sequence joins TRBV7-2 and TRBJ1-2, with D perhaps TRBD1 (5 bases). Germline values: CDR1 SGHTA, CDR2 FQGNSA. The CDR3 has 16 residues.

The J gene is TRBJ1-2, the V gene TRBV7-2; D is undetermined. The CDR3 spans 13 residues. Trimming cost V 5 bases and J 2 bases, with 9 bases left between them. Germline loops: CDR1 SGHTA, CDR2 FQGNSA. The CDR3 loop reads CASSPNPNYGYTF. CDR3 DNA: TGTGCCAGCAGCCCGAATCCGAACTATGGCTACACCTTC.

This clone is a singleton in its sample. V and J are TRBV28 and TRBJ1-2, with D possibly being TRBD1 (5 bases). Between the trimmed V and J ends, which lost 4 bases and 0 bases, there was a span of 12 bases. The CDR3 is 15 residues long. CDR1 is MDHEN, CDR2 SYDVKM, per germline. The chain's CDR3 is CASSSPGGTNYGYTF. The CDR3, as DNA: TGTGCCAGCAGTTCACCGGGGGGGACTAACTATGGCTACACCTTC.

The chain recombines TRBV3-1 (or the pseudogene TRBV3-2) with TRBJ2-5; D is undetermined. CDR3 length: 14 residues. Trimming cost V 4 bases and J 2 bases, with 11 bases left between them. CDR1 is LGHDT and CDR2 is YNNKEL in the germline V gene (reference sequence). The DNA of the CDR3 is TGTGCCAGCAGCCCCCGGGTAGTACAAGAGACCCAGTACTTC. It codes for CASSPRVVQETQYF.

This clone turned up a few times. The gene calls are TRBV30 and TRBJ2-5; D is unclear. Trimming pared 3 bases from V and 7 bases from J, leaving 9 bases between. Germline V gene sequence: CDR1 GTSNPN, CDR2 SVGIG (reference sequence). The CDR3 contains 11 residues. The CDR3 protein is CAWSTVSTQYF. In DNA form, the CDR3 reads TGTGCCTGGAGCACAGTGTCGACCCAGTACTTC.

The rearrangement joins TRBV30 to TRBJ2-6; no definite D call. The germline CDR1 and CDR2 sequences are GTSNPN and SVGIG (reference sequence). V lost 2 bases, J lost 0 bases, and 11 bases lay in between. The CDR3 runs to 16 residues. The CDR3 sequence is CAWSRGPISGANVLTF. CDR3 sequence (DNA): TGTGCCTGGAGTAGAGGCCCTATCTCTGGGGCCAACGTCCTGACTTTC.

The V call is TRBV6-5, the J call TRBJ1-1, with D possibly being TRBD1 (5 bases). The CDR3 extends over 12 amino acids. The V gene lost 4 bases and the J gene lost 8 bases, with 11 bases spanning the gap. Germline V gene sequence: CDR1 MNHEY, CDR2 SVGAGI. CDR3 loop: CASSWGTGEAFF. The DNA of the CDR3 is TGTGCCAGCAGTTGGGGTACAGGAGAAGCTTTCTTT.

For the CDR3, the DNA is TGTGCCAGCAGTGAAGGGATTACCGACGCCAGTAATGAAAAACTGTTTTTT. The encoded protein is CASSEGITDASNEKLFF. The J gene is TRBJ1-4, the V gene TRBV6-1; D is unclear. The germline V gene has CDR1 MNHNS and CDR2 SASEGT. The CDR3 runs 17 residues. Trimming removed 1 base from V and 4 bases from J, with 16 bases in between.

The gene calls are TRBV4-2 and TRBJ1-2, with D unresolved. The V end lost 7 bases, the J end lost 4 bases, and 19 bases lay between the germline ends. The CDR3 has 15 residues. The germline gives CDR1 LGHNA, CDR2 YNFKEQ. CDR3 sequence: CASTPSAEEFYGYTF. The CDR3 bases are TGTGCCAGCACCCCTTCGGCAGAAGAGTTCTATGGCTACACCTTC.

The chain joins TRBV3-1 (or the pseudogene TRBV3-2) to TRBJ2-7; D may be TRBD2 (5 bases). Germline CDR1 is LGHDT and CDR2 is YNNKEL (reference sequence). The CDR3 contains 18 residues. The ends were cut back, 4 bases at V and 7 bases at J, with 29 bases in the middle. This chain's CDR3 is CASSPGLTGGSVAMEQYF. DNA for the CDR3: TGTGCCAGCAGCCCGGGATTGACGGGCGGCAGCGTAGCAATGGAGCAGTACTTC.

The V gene is TRBV28, the J gene TRBJ1-4; D is perhaps TRBD1 (6 bases). The V end was cut by 7 bases, the J end by 8 bases, with 17 bases between. This CDR3 spans 14 amino acids. CDR1 is MDHEN, CDR2 SYDVKM, per germline. The CDR3 spells CASTSQGSWEKLFF. DNA for the CDR3: TGTGCCAGCACATCCCAGGGGAGCTGGGAAAAACTGTTTTTT.

The chain recombines TRBV19 with TRBJ2-6, with no clear D. Germline-derived CDR1 and CDR2 are LNHDA and SQIVND (reference sequence). Trimming left V 2 bases short and J 1 base short, with 0 bases between. This CDR3 is 13 amino acids long. The CDR3 nucleotides read TGTGCCAGTAGTATATCTGGGGCCAACGTCCTGACTTTC. This sequence encodes CASSISGANVLTF.

The chain carries TRBV29-1 and TRBJ1-2; D is possibly TRBD1 (5 bases). The CDR3 covers 12 residues. The V gene lost 3 bases and the J gene lost 4 bases, with 9 bases spanning the gap. The germline V gene has CDR1 SQVTM and CDR2 ANQGSEA. CDR3 in DNA: TGCAGCGTTGACGCAGGGATCTATGGCTACACCTTC. It codes for CSVDAGIYGYTF.

The V and J genes are TRBV3-1 (or the pseudogene TRBV3-2) and TRBJ2-3; 8 bases are a match to TRBD2. This CDR3 is 13 amino acids long. Trimming at V came to 6 bases and at J to 8 bases, leaving 7 bases not matched to a gene. Germline values: CDR1 LGHDT, CDR2 YNNKEL (reference sequence). In nucleotides, the CDR3 is TGTGCCAGCAGACTAGCGGTTCAGGGTACGCAGTATTTT. It translates to CASRLAVQGTQYF.

The gene calls are TRBV3-1 (or the pseudogene TRBV3-2) and TRBJ1-2, with TRBD1 identical over 7 bases. The germline gives CDR1 LGHDT, CDR2 YNNKEL (reference sequence). CDR3 length equals 13 residues. V lost 4 bases to trimming and J lost 2 bases; unmatched junction nucleotides: 1. CDR3 sequence reads: CASSPGQNYGYTF. The CDR3 bases are TGTGCCAGCAGCCCGGGACAGAACTATGGCTACACCTTC.

V usage is TRBV15 and J usage is TRBJ2-1; 8 nucleotides match TRBD1. Germline CDR1 is LNHNV and CDR2 is YYDKDF (reference sequence). This CDR3 spans 15 amino acids. Losses at the gene ends were 5 bases for V and 1 base for J; bases not matched to a gene: 4. The CDR3 spells CATSGRTGSYNEQFF. The CDR3 DNA follows: TGTGCCACCAGCGGTAGGACAGGGTCCTACAATGAGCAGTTCTTC.

The chain recombines TRBV25-1 with TRBJ1-6, with 10 positions matching TRBD1. CDR1 is MGHDK and CDR2 is SYGVNS in the germline V gene. The CDR3 is 15 amino acids. Unmatched junction bases numbered 4, after V lost 3 bases and J lost 8 bases. The CDR3 spells CASSETGQGYSPLHF. CDR3 nucleotide sequence: TGTGCCAGCAGTGAGACGGGACAGGGGTATTCACCCCTCCACTTT. Full variable domain (remainder filled in from reference TRBV25-1 and TRBJ1-6): EADIYQTPRYLVIGTGKKITLECSQTMGHDKMYWYQQDPGMELHLIHYSYGVNSTEKGDLSSESTVSRIRTEHFPLTLESARPSHTSQYLCASSETGQGYSPLHFGNGTRLTVT.

V usage is TRBV5-1 and J usage is TRBJ2-4, with no clear D. This CDR3 is built from 11 residues. Germline V gene data show CDR1 as SGHRS and CDR2 as YFSETQ. V lost 4 bases and J lost 8, with 7 bases in between. CDR3 bases: TGCGCCAGCAGCAGGGATGACATTCAGTACTTC. Amino acid sequence: CASSRDDIQYF.

This CDR3 is CASRAGGTNYGYTF. In DNA form, the CDR3 reads TGTGCCAGCAGAGCGGGGGGGACCAACTATGGCTACACCTTC. This chain joins TRBV27 and TRBJ1-2; tentative D call: TRBD1 (5 bases). V was pared by 6 bases and J by 2 bases, with 13 bases between. The CDR3 sequence is 14 residues long. Germline lookup yields CDR1 MNHEY and CDR2 SMNVEV (reference sequence).

The V call is TRBV9, the J call TRBJ2-1, with 11 bases matching TRBD2. CDR3 length: 18 residues. CDR1 and CDR2 from the germline V gene are SGDLS and YYNGEE. V lost 0 bases and J lost 4; bases outside the gene matches: 9. The DNA for the CDR3 is TGTGCCAGCAGCGTAGGTACTAGCGGGAGCCAAAGGTACAATGAGCAGTTCTTC. Amino acid sequence: CASSVGTSGSQRYNEQFF.